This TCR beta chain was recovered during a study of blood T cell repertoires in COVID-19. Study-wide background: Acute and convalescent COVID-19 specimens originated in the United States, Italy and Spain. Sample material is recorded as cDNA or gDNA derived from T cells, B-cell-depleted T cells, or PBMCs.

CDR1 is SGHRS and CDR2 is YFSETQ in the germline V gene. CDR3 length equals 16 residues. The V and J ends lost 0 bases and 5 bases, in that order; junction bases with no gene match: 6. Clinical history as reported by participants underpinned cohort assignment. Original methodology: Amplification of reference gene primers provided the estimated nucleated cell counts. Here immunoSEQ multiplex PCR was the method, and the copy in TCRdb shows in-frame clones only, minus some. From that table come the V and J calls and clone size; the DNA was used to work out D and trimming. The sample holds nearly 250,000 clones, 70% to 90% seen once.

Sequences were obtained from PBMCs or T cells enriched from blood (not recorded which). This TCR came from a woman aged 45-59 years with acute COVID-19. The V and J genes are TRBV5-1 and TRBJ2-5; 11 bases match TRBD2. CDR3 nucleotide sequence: TGCGCCAGCAGCTTGGGCGTAGCGGGGGGGCCGGAGACCCAGTACTTC. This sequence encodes CASSLGVAGGPETQYF.